The rows below give T cell receptor beta chains drawn from one sample of a study of CD8+ T cells in alopecia areata. Libraries were prepared by immunoSEQ multiplex PCR; TCRdb keeps only in-frame clonotypes and omits some of them. Here the sample spans 95,000 to 100,000 clones, around 55% being singletons. Sequences were derived from CD8+ T cells sorted from blood, sampled at week 4, from a patient treated with tofacitinib. The receptors originated from a human donor with alopecia areata. The conserved cysteine and the conserved F or W are not part of the CDR3 here. The size entry is marked missing in some rows and otherwise reads once, few, many or a size class.

TRBV28 | 14 | . | ASSSRGIRFPYEQY
TRBV30 | 12 | . | AWSVPGNPYEQY
TRBV18 | 13 | . | ASSSRFGTYVEAF
TRBV15 | 10 | . | ATSPPENEQF
TRBV5-1 | 13 | . | ASSHGLAEYNEQF
TRBV10-3 | 12 | few | AISEGRAGNTIY
TRBV4-1 | 12 | few | ASRPGGALSEQY
TRBV7-9 | 15 | . | ASSSESGLAVQETQY
TRBV7-8 | 13 | . | ASSLDLRGSQPQH
TRBV6-6 | 13 | few | ASRKSGSWADTQY
TRBV18 | 10 | few | ASSPYTDTQY
TRBV13 | 12 | once | ASSLEGTTYEQY
TRBV6-5 | 11 | . | ATSTGFHQPQH
TRBV7-8 | 11 | . | ASSLEGGETQY
TRBV7-9 | 12 | . | ASAHLSSQETQY
TRBV30 | 13 | . | AWSVPGAEEWGYT
TRBV5-6 | 12 | . | ASSLVNGGNGYT
TRBV9 | 13 | . | ASSVGTGLAYEQY
TRBV29-1 | 11 | . | SVEDWPGNGYT
TRBV29-1 | 8 | few | SVGPDTQY